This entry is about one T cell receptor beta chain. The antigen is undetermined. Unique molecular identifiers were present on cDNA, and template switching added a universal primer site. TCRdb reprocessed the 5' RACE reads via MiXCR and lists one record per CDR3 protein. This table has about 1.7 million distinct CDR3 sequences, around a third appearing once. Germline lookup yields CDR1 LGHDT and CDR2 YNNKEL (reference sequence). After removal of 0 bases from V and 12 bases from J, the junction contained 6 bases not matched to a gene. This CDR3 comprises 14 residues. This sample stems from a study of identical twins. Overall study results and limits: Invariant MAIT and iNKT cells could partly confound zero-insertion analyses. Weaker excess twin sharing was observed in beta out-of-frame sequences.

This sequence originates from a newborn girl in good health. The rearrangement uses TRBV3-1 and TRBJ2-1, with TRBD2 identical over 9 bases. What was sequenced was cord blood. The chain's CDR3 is CASSQELAGRWQFF. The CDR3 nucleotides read TGTGCCAGCAGCCAAGAGCTAGCGGGAAGGTGGCAGTTCTTC.